This TCR beta chain was found in a study of blood T cell repertoires in COVID-19. Study-level information: PBMCs, B-cell-depleted T cells, or T cells were the source of the cDNA or gDNA that made up the material.

Produced via immunoSEQ multiplex PCR; TCRdb's table is partial and in-frame only. The table records approximately 100,000 clones, approximately 84% of them present only once. CDR1 and CDR2 (germline): MNHEY, SVGAGI. This CDR3 region has 11 residues. Sequencing was performed on peripheral blood. The rearrangement joins TRBV6-5 to TRBJ1-2, with a tentative D call TRBD1 (5 bases). The TCR originated in a human donor in a cohort sampled during active COVID-19. CDR3 region: CATGREAGYTF. Here the CDR3 DNA reads TGTGCGACGGGCAGGGAGGCTGGCTACACCTTC.